The 21 T cell receptor beta chains given below trace back to one sample, sequenced in a study of early T cells in non-severe SARS-CoV-2 infection. MiXCR, run by TCRdb on the 5' RACE reads, gives a single entry per CDR3 protein. This table has tens of thousands of distinct CDR3 sequences, 10% to 15% appearing once. Specimen: whole blood. The source is an adult who was a healthcare worker with PCR-confirmed SARS-CoV-2 infection or an uninfected control (not recorded which).

The chain employs TRBV7-3 and TRBJ1-6; maybe TRBD1 (5 bases). CDR1 is SGHTA, CDR2 FQGTGA, per germline. The CDR3 runs to 14 residues. Trimming cost V 4 bases and J 10 bases, with 14 bases left between them. The CDR3 protein is CASSSGTSGSPLHF. DNA for the CDR3: TGTGCCAGCAGCTCGGGGACCTCTGGGTCACCCCTCCACTTT.

This clonotype was counted a few times. The chain links TRBV12-3 or TRBV12-4 to TRBJ2-4; D is perhaps TRBD2 (6 bases). The V and J ends lost 2 bases and 4 bases respectively, with 30 bases between them. This CDR3 is 21 amino acids long. CDR3 nucleotide sequence: TGTGCCAGCAGTTTATGGGGACCGAGGGACTTGGGAAGAGCGGCGAAAAACATTCAGTACTTC. It specifies CASSLWGPRDLGRAAKNIQYF.

This clonotype was observed a handful of times. The V and J genes are TRBV7-8 and TRBJ1-1; tentatively, D is TRBD1 (5 bases). The CDR3 covers 16 residues. The germline V gene encodes CDR1 SGHVS and CDR2 FQNEAQ. Between the trimmed V and J ends, which lost 3 bases and 0 bases, there was a span of 14 bases. CDR3 in amino acids: CASSFGHGSLNTEAFF. The CDR3 bases are TGTGCCAGCAGCTTCGGACACGGGTCTTTGAACACTGAAGCTTTCTTT. The entire variable domain, with the rest obtained from reference TRBV7-8 and TRBJ1-1, is as follows: GAGVSQSPRYKVAKRGQDVALRCDPISGHVSLFWYQQALGQGPEFLTYFQNEAQLDKSGLPSDRFFAERPEGSVSTLKIQRTQQEDSAVYLCASSFGHGSLNTEAFFGQGTRLTVV.

This clonotype was observed a handful of times. The chain carries TRBV12-3 or TRBV12-4 and TRBJ1-3; no reliable D call. Trimming took 5 bases from V and 0 from J, leaving 14 bases between them. The CDR3 is made up of 16 amino acids. In DNA form, the CDR3 reads TGTGCCAGCAGTCCCGCGGGAGGGATCTCTGGAAACACCATATATTTT. Translation: CASSPAGGISGNTIYF.

The CDR3 region is CSAPSNRGRNSPLHF. DNA of the CDR3: TGCAGTGCTCCATCAAACAGGGGGCGGAATTCACCCCTCCACTTT. This sequence joins TRBV20-1 and TRBJ1-6; 9 bases align to TRBD1. Per germline, CDR1 DFQATT and CDR2 SNEGSKA (reference sequence). The CDR3 extends over 15 amino acids. V dropped 5 bases and J dropped 7; count of bases not matched to a gene: 9.

The chain uses TRBV29-1 and TRBJ2-7, with D hard to call. The V end lost 3 bases, the J end lost 0 bases, and 6 bases lay between the germline ends. CDR3 length: 12 residues. Germline assignment: CDR1 SQVTM and CDR2 ANQGSEA. The chain's CDR3 is CSVDTGSYEQYF. The CDR3 DNA reads as TGCAGCGTTGATACGGGCTCCTACGAGCAGTACTTC.

The gene calls are TRBV5-4 and TRBJ2-7, with unresolved D. Germline V gene sequence: CDR1 SGHNT, CDR2 YYREEE (reference sequence). CDR3 length: 13 amino acids. The germline V and J ends were trimmed by 4 bases and 8 bases, with 16 bases remaining between them. CDR3 DNA: TGTGCCAGCAGCGGGAAAGTGTCCGGGCAGCAGTACTTC. This sequence encodes CASSGKVSGQQYF.

The sample holds many counts of this clonotype. The CDR3 protein is CAISNRVSYEQYF. The CDR3 bases are TGTGCCATCAGTAACAGGGTCTCCTACGAGCAGTACTTC. J is TRBJ2-7 and V is TRBV10-3; tentative D call: TRBD1 (6 bases). Trimming took off 5 bases at V and 0 bases at J, with 8 bases between the two ends. In germline, CDR1 is ENHRY, CDR2 SYGVKD. CDR3 size: 13 residues.

The chain couples TRBV4-3 to TRBJ2-5; TRBD1 is a possible D gene (6 bases). V dropped 4 bases and J dropped 4 bases, with 19 bases sitting between them. The CDR3 has 16 residues. CDR1 and CDR2 (germline): LGHNA, YSLEER. The CDR3 bases are TGCGCCAGCAGCCCTGGGACACAACGAACGGGAGAGACCCAGTACTTC. Translating it yields CASSPGTQRTGETQYF.

This rearrangement joins TRBV7-9 to TRBJ2-6; possibly TRBD1 or TRBD2 for D (5 bases each). CDR1 SEHNR and CDR2 FQNEAQ come from the germline V gene (reference sequence). The CDR3 sequence is 19 residues long. V was pared by 2 bases and J by 3 bases, with 20 bases between. CDR3 residues: CASSLWGFPHYNGANVLTF. CDR3 in DNA: TGTGCCAGCAGCTTATGGGGGTTCCCCCACTATAATGGGGCCAACGTCCTGACTTTC.

The chain combines TRBV20-1 with TRBJ2-2, with 8 bases that match TRBD2. V trimming: 0 bases; J trimming: 6 bases; junction bases outside the gene matches: 0. Germline values: CDR1 DFQATT, CDR2 SNEGSKA (reference sequence). The CDR3 extends over 13 amino acids. CDR3 DNA: TGCAGTGCTAGAGACGGGGGGGCCGGGGAGCTGTTTTTT. Protein product: CSARDGGAGELFF.

This clonotype has a count of ten or more. J is TRBJ2-1 and V is TRBV11-2; no definite D call. The V and J ends lost 0 bases and 2 bases respectively, with 8 bases between them. Germline V gene sequence: CDR1 SGHAT, CDR2 FQNNGV. This CDR3 contains 15 residues. CDR3 sequence (DNA): TGTGCCAGCAGCTTAGAGGGAAACCCCTACAATGAGCAGTTCTTC. It is translated as CASSLEGNPYNEQFF.

This rearrangement joins TRBV3-1 to TRBJ1-2; D unclear. Germline V gives CDR1 LGHDT, CDR2 YNNKEL (reference sequence). The CDR3 runs to 14 residues. Trimming removed 4 bases at V and 4 bases at J, with 13 bases between. As DNA, the CDR3 is TGTGCCAGCAGCCGTCTCAAGGGAGGCTATGGCTACACCTTC. The encoded protein is CASSRLKGGYGYTF. Combining the CDR3 with reference TRBV3-1 and TRBJ1-2 gives the whole variable domain DTAVSQTPKYLVTQMGNDKSIKCEQNLGHDTMYWYKQDSKKFLKIMFSYNNKELIINETVPNRFSPKSPDKAHLNLHINSLELGDSAVYFCASSRLKGGYGYTFGSGTRLTVV.

This clonotype was counted ten times or more. The J gene is TRBJ1-2, the V gene TRBV10-3, with 10 bases matching TRBD1. CDR3 length: 16 amino acids. V was pared by 10 bases and J by 3 bases, with 14 bases of the junction left unmatched. The germline V gene has CDR1 ENHRY and CDR2 SYGVKD. The CDR3 nucleotides are TGTGCCACCGGCGGGACAGGGGTTCGGAGAGACTATGGCTACACCTTC. Translated: CATGGTGVRRDYGYTF.

The V gene is TRBV12-3 or TRBV12-4, the J gene TRBJ2-2; D is unresolved. The CDR3 runs to 13 residues. V was cut by 3 bases and J by 6 bases, with 8 bases left in between. The CDR3 region has the DNA TGTGCCAGCAGTTTCGTACGGCCCGGGGAGCTGTTTTTT. Residues: CASSFVRPGELFF.

This clonotype was recorded many times. V and J are TRBV6-5 and TRBJ2-2; perhaps D is TRBD1 or TRBD2 (5 bases each). The CDR3 is 14 residues long. Trimming shortened V by 6 bases and J by 4 bases, and 12 bases separated the two germline ends. CDR1 and CDR2 (germline): MNHEY, SVGAGI. The CDR3 reads CASRVGPGTGELFF. In nucleotides, the CDR3 is TGTGCCAGCAGGGTGGGACCGGGCACCGGGGAGCTGTTTTTT.

The chain links TRBV10-3 to TRBJ1-1, with 9 positions matching TRBD1. This CDR3 is built from 14 residues. The V gene's germline CDR1 is ENHRY and CDR2 SYGVKD. The V gene end was trimmed by 5 bases and the J gene end by 5 bases; junction bases not matched to a gene: 6. The CDR3 DNA follows: TGTGCCATCAGTCCCGGGACAGGGACTACTGAAGCTTTCTTT. Its translation is CAISPGTGTTEAFF.

This clonotype has more than one count but fewer than ten. The chain has TRBV6-6 and TRBJ2-1; 8 nucleotides agree with TRBD2. The CDR3 contains 13 residues. CDR1 and CDR2 (germline): MNHNY, SVGAGI (reference sequence). The CDR3 is CAVYSGNYNEQFF. The CDR3 DNA reads as TGTGCGGTTTATAGCGGGAACTACAATGAGCAGTTCTTC.

The chain links TRBV4-1 to TRBJ2-1, with D possibly matching TRBD2 (7 bases). Germline values: CDR1 MGHRA, CDR2 YSYEKL. Trimming shortened V by 6 bases and J by 5 bases, and 20 bases separated the two germline ends. The CDR3 is 16 residues long. CDR3 in DNA: TGCGCCAGCAGATTAGGGGGGGAACGGCTTCACAATGAGCAGTTCTTC. Protein sequence: CASRLGGERLHNEQFF.

A note on this clonotype: A much larger clone differs from this one at a single base, so this may be a read error. The chain employs TRBV27 and TRBJ2-3, with D possibly matching TRBD1 (5 bases). The J call is doubtful: the DNA matches TRBJ1-5 better. Germline V gene lookup returns CDR1 MNHEY and CDR2 SMNVEV (reference sequence). The CDR3 runs to 16 residues. In DNA, the CDR3 is TGTGCCAGCAGTTTATTTCCCCCAGCCCAGACAGATACGCAGCATTTT. It is translated as CASSLFPPAQTDTQHF.

This clonotype has ten or more counts. CDR3 protein: CASSLYSRTEAFF. For the CDR3, the DNA is TGCGCCAGCAGCTTGTACAGCCGGACTGAAGCTTTCTTT. This chain links TRBV5-1 with TRBJ1-1; D not resolved. The ends were cut back, 1 base at V and 5 bases at J, with 9 bases in the middle. The CDR3 consists of 13 residues. Germline V gene data show CDR1 as SGHRS and CDR2 as YFSETQ.